A single sample is the source of the 25 T cell receptor beta chains below, sequenced in a study of blood T cell repertoires in COVID-19. Method: immunoSEQ multiplex PCR; TCRdb's copy keeps in-frame clones and lacks some. The sample has about 250,000 clones, 84% seen once; the top ten hold around 4%. Material: peripheral blood. These receptors were taken from a man in his fifties with active or convalescent COVID-19.

The chain has TRBV5-5 and TRBJ1-4; maybe TRBD1 (6 bases). Trimming shortened V by 2 bases and J by 0 bases, and 8 bases separated the two germline ends. Per germline, CDR1 SGHKS and CDR2 YYEKEE (reference sequence). The CDR3 is 15 residues long. The chain's CDR3 is CASSFTGTTNEKLFF. In DNA, the CDR3 is TGTGCCAGCAGCTTTACAGGGACAACTAATGAAAAACTGTTTTTT.

The V call is TRBV5-6, the J call TRBJ2-5; 8 bases map to TRBD2. CDR3 length equals 16 residues. J was trimmed by 4 bases and V by 4 bases; bases with no gene match: 12. Germline V lookup: CDR1 SGHDT, CDR2 YYEEEE. DNA of the CDR3: TGTGCCAGCAGCGGAACGGGCGGACTAGCCGGAGAGACCCAGTACTTC. Residues: CASSGTGGLAGETQYF.

This clone was detected only a few times. CDR3: CASRTGGLGETQYF. The CDR3 DNA reads TGTGCCAGCAGAACAGGGGGCTTGGGGGAGACCCAGTACTTC. This chain links TRBV6-5 with TRBJ2-5, with 9 bases fitting TRBD1. After removal of 6 bases from V and 5 bases from J, the junction contained 7 bases not matched to a gene. Germline V gene lookup returns CDR1 MNHEY and CDR2 SVGAGI. The CDR3 covers 14 residues.

This clone was detected once. This chain connects TRBV23-1 to TRBJ1-4; D possibly corresponds to TRBD1 (6 bases). TRBV23-1 is identified as an open reading frame with a role that is uncertain. This CDR3 spans 17 amino acids. Deletions cut 3 bases from V and 0 bases from J, with 14 bases between. The CDR3 here is CASSHPDGQTTNEKLFF. DNA for the CDR3: TGCGCCAGCAGTCACCCGGACGGACAGACAACTAATGAAAAACTGTTTTTT.

This sequence joins TRBV11-2 and TRBJ1-3; TRBD1 matches at 8 bases. In germline, CDR1 is SGHAT, CDR2 FQNNGV. J gave up 8 bases and V 6 bases, and 3 bases lay outside the gene matches. The CDR3 extends over 12 amino acids. In DNA form, the CDR3 reads TGTGCCAGCAGTCGACAGGGGTACACCATATATTTT. Its translation: CASSRQGYTIYF.

The V call is TRBV9, the J call TRBJ1-3; D may be TRBD1 (5 bases). V dropped 4 bases and J dropped 10 bases, with 9 bases sitting between them. The length of the CDR3 is 11 residues. CDR1 SGDLS and CDR2 YYNGEE come from the germline V gene. CDR3 residues: CASSSQGTIYF. The CDR3, as DNA: TGTGCCAGCAGCTCGCAGGGTACCATATATTTT.

This sequence joins TRBV30 and TRBJ2-7; TRBD2 matches at 11 bases. Trimming cost V 5 bases and J 6 bases; bases outside gene matches: 12. The germline gives CDR1 GTSNPN, CDR2 SVGIG (reference sequence). This CDR3 spans 15 amino acids. The CDR3 loop is CAWSLAGGFLGEQYF. The CDR3, as DNA: TGTGCCTGGTCTCTAGCGGGGGGCTTCTTGGGCGAGCAGTACTTC.

V usage is TRBV12-3 or TRBV12-4 and J usage is TRBJ1-2; no clear D gene. Trimming took off 6 bases at V and 2 bases at J, with 10 bases between the two ends. The CDR3 consists of 13 residues. The CDR3 DNA sequence: TGTGCCAGCAGCCCCACGGGAAACTATGGCTACACCTTC. It translates to CASSPTGNYGYTF.

This rearrangement joins TRBV6-2 or TRBV6-3 to TRBJ1-5; D possibly corresponds to TRBD1 (5 bases). The ends were cut back, 2 bases at V and 0 bases at J, with 11 bases in the middle. Looked up from germline, CDR1 is MNHEY and CDR2 is SVGEGT. The CDR3 is 16 residues long. The CDR3 spells CASSYGGTYSNQPQHF. The CDR3 DNA reads TGTGCCAGCAGTTACGGGGGGACTTATAGCAATCAGCCCCAGCATTTT.

Comments on this clone: Within the sample, other DNA sequences also encode this same CDR3. The J gene is TRBJ1-1, the V gene TRBV15; no clear D gene. CDR3 length equals 14 residues. CDR1 is LNHNV, CDR2 YYDKDF, per germline (reference sequence). The V and J ends lost 1 base and 3 bases respectively, with 9 bases between them. For the CDR3, the DNA is TGTGCCACCAGCAGAGGCCGGGGAGACACTGAAGCTTTCTTT. Encoded protein: CATSRGRGDTEAFF.

V is TRBV7-9 and J is TRBJ1-2; D is unresolved. V lost 1 base to trimming and J lost 7 bases, with 7 bases between them. This CDR3 has 12 residues. Per germline, CDR1 SEHNR and CDR2 FQNEAQ (reference sequence). For the CDR3, the DNA is TGTGCCAGCAGCTTAGGTGGCACTGGCTACACCTTC. This gives the protein CASSLGGTGYTF.

The V call is TRBV24-1, the J call TRBJ1-2; TRBD1 matches 7 bases. Germline assignment: CDR1 KGHDR and CDR2 SFDVKD. The CDR3 totals 12 residues. With V trimmed by 5 bases and J by 7 bases, 3 bases remained unmatched. The DNA for the CDR3 is TGTGCCACCAGTGGGACAGGCCCTGGCTACACCTTC. It specifies CATSGTGPGYTF.

The chain carries TRBV7-6 and TRBJ2-1, with TRBD1 matching over 10 bases. Germline CDR1 reads SGHVS; CDR2 reads FNYEAQ. CDR3 length: 16 residues. The V segment lost 7 bases and the J segment 0 bases; nucleotides outside the gene matches: 6. The CDR3 sequence is CASTERTGGSYNEQFF. The CDR3 DNA follows: TGTGCCAGCACCGAGCGGACAGGGGGCTCCTACAATGAGCAGTTCTTC.

This sequence joins TRBV14 and TRBJ1-1; no reliable D call. Germline V gene sequence: CDR1 SGHDN, CDR2 FVKESK. Trimming removed 5 bases at V and 1 base at J, with 14 bases between. This CDR3 is 15 amino acids long. CDR3 in amino acids: CASSSGVRANTEAFF. In DNA, the CDR3 is TGTGCCAGCAGCTCCGGGGTGAGGGCGAACACTGAAGCTTTCTTT.

The rearrangement links TRBV9 to TRBJ1-4; 7 bases map to TRBD1. The germline V gene encodes CDR1 SGDLS and CDR2 YYNGEE. V shed 0 bases, J shed 5 bases, and the junction held 4 bases outside the gene matches. The CDR3 runs to 15 residues. CDR3 protein: CASSVDGTDNEKLFF. In DNA, the CDR3 is TGTGCCAGCAGCGTAGACGGGACAGACAATGAAAAACTGTTTTTT. The full variable domain, in which reference TRBV9 and TRBJ1-4 provide the parts outside the CDR3, is DSGVTQTPKHLITATGQRVTLRCSPRSGDLSVYWYQQSLDQGLQFLIQYYNGEERAKGNILERFSAQQFPDLHSELNLSSLELGDSALYFCASSVDGTDNEKLFFGSGTQLSVL.

The chain links TRBV7-2 to TRBJ2-3; 12 nucleotides line up with TRBD2. This CDR3 contains 15 residues. Germline CDR1 is SGHTA and CDR2 is FQGNSA. The trim removed 3 bases at V and 6 bases at J, leaving 4 bases unmatched. The CDR3 region has the DNA TGTGCCAGCAGCTTGGACACTAGCGGGGGGGATACGCAGTATTTT. Translated: CASSLDTSGGDTQYF.

The V call is TRBV6-6, the J call TRBJ1-2, with D perhaps matching TRBD1 (5 bases). Germline CDR1 is MNHNY and CDR2 is SVGAGI (reference sequence). V gave up 7 bases and J gave up 2 bases, with 11 bases separating them. The CDR3 has 13 residues. As DNA, the CDR3 is TGTGCCAGCAATCTCGACAGAAACTATGGCTACACCTTC. Amino acids: CASNLDRNYGYTF.

In its sample, this clone was seen once. This chain links TRBV6-5 with TRBJ2-3; TRBD1 matches at 10 bases. CDR1 and CDR2 (germline): MNHEY, SVGAGI. J was trimmed by 5 bases and V by 4 bases; bases with no gene match: 6. The CDR3 is 15 residues long. The CDR3 is CASSSRQGAGDTQYF. The CDR3 bases are TGTGCCAGCAGTTCTCGACAGGGGGCGGGAGATACGCAGTATTTT.

This sequence joins TRBV5-1 and TRBJ1-1; unclear D gene. CDR3 length: 12 amino acids. V was clipped by 1 base and J by 8 bases, with 9 bases between them. CDR1 and CDR2 (germline): SGHRS, YFSETQ. The CDR3 here is CASSLNWEEAFF. The CDR3 bases are TGCGCCAGCAGCTTGAATTGGGAGGAAGCTTTCTTT.

This clone was counted a single time. V and J are TRBV7-2 and TRBJ2-5, with TRBD2 matching 13 bases. The junction had 5 bases not matched to a gene; V was cut back by 5 bases and J by 5 bases. Germline V gene sequence: CDR1 SGHTA, CDR2 FQGNSA. The CDR3 has 15 residues. The CDR3 nucleotides read TGTGCCAGCAGCCCGACTAGCGGGGGGCGGGAGACCCAGTACTTC. Its translation is CASSPTSGGRETQYF.

The chain couples TRBV20-1 to TRBJ1-1; D ambiguous. The CDR3 is 11 amino acids. CDR1 DFQATT and CDR2 SNEGSKA come from the germline V gene (reference sequence). Trimming cost V 5 bases and J 0 bases, with 4 bases left between them. CDR3 sequence reads: CSAWLNTEAFF. In DNA form, the CDR3 reads TGCAGTGCTTGGCTGAACACTGAAGCTTTCTTT.

The rearrangement joins TRBV21-1 to TRBJ1-4; the D call TRBD1 from the table was never checked on the DNA. TRBV21-1 is designated a pseudogene. The CDR3 sequence is 16 residues long. Here the CDR3 reads CASSKSPGRRDEKLFF. The CDR3 nucleotides read TGTGCCAGCAGCAAAAGCCCAGGCCGACGTGATGAAAAACTGTTTTTT.

This clone was seen repeatedly, ten times or more. The chain recombines TRBV3-1 (or the pseudogene TRBV3-2) with TRBJ2-2; D might be TRBD1 (6 bases). Trimming stripped 4 bases from V and 1 base from J, with 10 bases between. The CDR3 length is 15 residues. In germline, CDR1 is LGHDT, CDR2 YNNKEL (reference sequence). The CDR3 nucleotides are TGTGCCAGCAGCCTAGTGACAGGGAACACCGGGGAGCTGTTTTTT. Its translation: CASSLVTGNTGELFF.

This chain joins TRBV24-1 and TRBJ1-1, with TRBD1 matching over 8 bases. V lost 9 bases to trimming and J lost 5 bases; unmatched junction nucleotides: 7. Germline lookup yields CDR1 KGHDR and CDR2 SFDVKD. CDR3 length equals 13 residues. In DNA form, the CDR3 reads TGTGCCACCCGAGACAGGGGACGAACTGAAGCTTTCTTT. Translation gives CATRDRGRTEAFF.

A few counts support this clone. The CDR3 reads CASSYTTGFYTF. Written as DNA, the CDR3 is TGTGCCAGCAGTTACACGACAGGGTTCTACACCTTC. The gene calls are TRBV6-6 and TRBJ1-2; 7 nucleotides match TRBD1. The CDR3 has 12 amino acids. V lost 2 bases and J lost 10; bases outside the gene matches: 4. Germline CDR1 reads MNHNY; CDR2 reads SVGAGI (reference sequence).